A selection of T cell receptor beta chains follows, all from one sample in a study of beta chain features in type 1 diabetes. Measured with immunoSEQ multiplex PCR; TCRdb has only the in-frame clones, and not every one. Among some 300,000 clones listed, approximately 8.1% were seen once. Sequenced sample: central memory CD4+ T cells from blood. The receptor set was obtained from a woman between 18 and 29 years old in good health. The CDR3 runs from the conserved cysteine through the conserved F or W. A D gene is named only where the DNA matches it firmly. Size is stated for part of the rows, as once, few or many counts, or as a class when the clone is expanded.

V	D	size	J	CDR3	DNA
TRBV5-4	TRBD1	few	TRBJ2-7	CASSLAPGQGKYEQYF	TGTGCCAGCAGCTTGGCGCCGGGACAGGGGAAGTACGAGCAGTACTTC
TRBV7-2	TRBD1	NA	TRBJ2-4	CASSLDAGTGRDIQYF	TGTGCCAGCAGCTTGGATGCCGGGACAGGGAGGGACATTCAGTACTTC
TRBV30	TRBD1	NA	TRBJ1-1	CAWSLSGGVAFF	TGTGCCTGGAGTCTCTCAGGGGGGGTCGCTTTCTTT
TRBV7-9	NA	NA	TRBJ1-1	CASSSRQAAFF	TGTGCCAGCAGCTCCCGGCAGGCGGCTTTCTTT
TRBV4-1	NA	NA	TRBJ2-1	CASSQGTQGNEQFF	TGCGCCAGCAGCCAAGGGACTCAGGGCAATGAGCAGTTCTTC
TRBV7-9	TRBD1	few	TRBJ2-3	CASIDGTGGFADTQYF	TGTGCCAGCATTGACGGGACAGGGGGTTTCGCAGATACGCAGTATTTT
TRBV7-2	NA	NA	TRBJ1-2	CASSLETARGYTF	TGTGCCAGCAGCTTGGAGACAGCGCGCGGCTACACCTTC
TRBV5-1	TRBD1	NA	TRBJ1-4	CASSSDRGHEKLFF	TGCGCCAGCAGCTCGGACAGGGGGCACGAAAAACTGTTTTTT
TRBV5-5	NA	many	TRBJ2-1	CASSLGEGAYNEQFF	TGTGCCAGCAGCTTGGGCGAGGGAGCCTACAATGAGCAGTTCTTC
TRBV6-4	NA	few	TRBJ1-1	CASSAGGIDTEAFF	TGTGCCAGCAGTGCGGGGGGAATCGACACTGAAGCTTTCTTT
TRBV2	NA	few	TRBJ2-5	CASNPNPQETQYF	TGTGCCAGCAATCCTAACCCCCAAGAGACCCAGTACTTC
TRBV15	NA	few	TRBJ2-2	CATSRKKQVFGELFF	TGTGCCACCAGCAGGAAAAAACAAGTTTTCGGGGAGCTGTTTTTT
TRBV14	TRBD1	many	TRBJ2-1	CASSRKRGTGNNEQFF	TGTGCCAGCAGCCGGAAAAGAGGGACAGGGAACAATGAGCAGTTCTTC
TRBV27	TRBD2	few	TRBJ2-1	CASSVPPDTGGEQFF	TGTGCCAGCAGTGTACCCCCTGACACGGGGGGAGAGCAGTTCTTC
TRBV4-3	NA	few	TRBJ1-5	CASSQGLPDQPQHF	TGCGCCAGCAGTCAGGGGCTACCGGATCAGCCCCAGCATTTT
TRBV6-5	TRBD1	few	TRBJ1-1	CASSGPRGGTEAFF	TGTGCCAGCAGTGGCCCCAGGGGGGGCACTGAAGCTTTCTTT
TRBV5-1	NA	NA	TRBJ2-3	CASSLSGGLSTDTQYF	TGCGCCAGCAGCTTGAGTGGGGGCCTAAGCACAGATACGCAGTATTTT
TRBV7-2	NA	NA	TRBJ1-2	CASSLQGGGYTF	TGTGCCAGCAGCCTACAGGGAGGTGGCTACACCTTC
TRBV6-5	NA	few	TRBJ1-1	CASTRGMNTEAFF	TGTGCCAGCACCAGGGGAATGAACACTGAAGCTTTCTTT
TRBV25-1	NA	NA	TRBJ2-2	CASSELGAGSNTGELFF	TGTGCCAGCAGTGAATTAGGCGCAGGGTCGAACACCGGGGAGCTGTTTTTT
TRBV6-5	NA	NA	TRBJ1-2	CAISVGFNYGYTF	TGTGCCATCAGTGTGGGTTTTAACTATGGCTACACCTTC
TRBV29-1	NA	few	TRBJ2-7	CSVTGGYEQYF	TGCAGCGTCACGGGTGGCTACGAGCAGTACTTC
TRBV7-6	NA	NA	TRBJ1-1	CASSLDWARVNTEAFF	TGTGCCAGCAGCTTAGATTGGGCCAGGGTAAACACTGAAGCTTTCTTT